This T cell receptor (beta chain) was identified during a study of control samples from healthy donors and cancer patients. The germline V gene has CDR1 DFQATT and CDR2 SNEGSKA (reference sequence). This CDR3 region has 11 residues. V was trimmed by 5 bases and J by 7 bases, leaving 9 bases between them. Data came from immunoSEQ multiplex PCR; TCRdb stores just in-frame clones and leaves some out. The table lists fewer than 95,000 clones, approximately 89% of them singletons. The clonotype comes from a man aged 25-40 years in good health. The sample consisted of blood. The rearrangement joins TRBV20-1 to TRBJ2-1, with D uncertain. For the CDR3, the DNA is TGCAGTGCTCCAAGGTTGAATGAGCAGTTCTTC. Its protein is CSAPRLNEQFF.